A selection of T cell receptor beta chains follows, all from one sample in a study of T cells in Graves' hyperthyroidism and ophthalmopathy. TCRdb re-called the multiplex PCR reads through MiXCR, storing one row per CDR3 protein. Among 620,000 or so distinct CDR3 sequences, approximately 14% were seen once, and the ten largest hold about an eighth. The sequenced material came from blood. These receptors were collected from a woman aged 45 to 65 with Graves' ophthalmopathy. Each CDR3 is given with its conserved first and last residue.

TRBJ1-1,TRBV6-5,CASSYAGIGGGVAFF
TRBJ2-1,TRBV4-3,CASSQSAKWGTEQFF
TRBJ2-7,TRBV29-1,CSVYGTGAYEQYF
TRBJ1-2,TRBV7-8,CASSPVPGHRLYTF
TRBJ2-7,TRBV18,CASSGTSGPHEQYF
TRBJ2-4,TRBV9,CASSVAGATPRNNIQYF
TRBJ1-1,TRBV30,CAWRRDRGEAFF
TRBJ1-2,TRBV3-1,CASSQEGGDLYGYTF
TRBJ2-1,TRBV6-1,CASSELVEDNEQFF
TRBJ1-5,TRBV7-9,CASSLGGQGNQPQHF
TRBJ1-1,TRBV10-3,CAITRGGEAFF
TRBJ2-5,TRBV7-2,CASSYPMGGRETQYF
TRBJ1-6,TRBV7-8,CASSLVSAGESPLHF
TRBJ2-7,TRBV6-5,CASSYNGGSGLYEQYF
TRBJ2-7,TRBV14,CASSQRRSSSYEQYF
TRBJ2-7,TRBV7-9,CASSLFSGGPYEQYF
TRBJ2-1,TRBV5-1,CASSWTSGTHNEQFF
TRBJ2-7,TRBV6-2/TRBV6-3,CASRQRRDSYEQYF
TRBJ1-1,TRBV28,CASSFPSLWGAKSTEAFF
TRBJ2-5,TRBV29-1,CSGTQAVGETQYF
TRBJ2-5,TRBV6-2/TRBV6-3,CASTGSFRQQQETQYF
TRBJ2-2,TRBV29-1,CSVYGLYTGELFF
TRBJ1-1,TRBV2,CASRRDTEAFF
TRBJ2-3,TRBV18,CASPPPRQGIDTQYF
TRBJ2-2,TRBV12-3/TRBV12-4,CASSRPIGKPNTGELFF
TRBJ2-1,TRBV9,CASSVVQNEQFF
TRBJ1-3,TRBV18,CASSPITGSPGNTIYF
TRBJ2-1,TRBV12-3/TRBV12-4,CASSSSSGRATRQFF
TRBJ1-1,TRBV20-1,CSARVKGLNTEAFF
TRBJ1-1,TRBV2,CASTGLNTEAFF
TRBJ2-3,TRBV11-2,CASSLESAGGRTDTQYF
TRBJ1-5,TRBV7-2,CASSGFNQPQHF
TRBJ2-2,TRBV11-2,CASSLDPVSNTGELFF
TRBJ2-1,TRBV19,CASMIGFGGRGTYNEQFF
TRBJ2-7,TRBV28,CASRLLKDRGYEQYF
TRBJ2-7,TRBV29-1,CSVKGVTGITYEQYF
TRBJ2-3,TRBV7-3,CASSPDSGVPRDTQYF
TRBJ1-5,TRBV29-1,CSVATGQNSNQPQHF
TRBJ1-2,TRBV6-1,CASSWEGYGYTF
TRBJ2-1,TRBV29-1,CSVEDQFSGRGHEQFF
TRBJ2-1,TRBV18,CASSPPALAGAPNEQFF
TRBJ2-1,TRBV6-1,CASIGGDNRNEQFF
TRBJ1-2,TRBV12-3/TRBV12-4,CASSLLVSGGDGYTF
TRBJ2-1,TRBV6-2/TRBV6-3,CASRPTSGRYNEQFF
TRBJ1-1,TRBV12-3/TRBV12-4,CASSMSMNTEAFF
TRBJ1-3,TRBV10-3,CAISATGRSGKPRSGNTIYF
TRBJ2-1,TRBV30,CAWSDLAGEQFF